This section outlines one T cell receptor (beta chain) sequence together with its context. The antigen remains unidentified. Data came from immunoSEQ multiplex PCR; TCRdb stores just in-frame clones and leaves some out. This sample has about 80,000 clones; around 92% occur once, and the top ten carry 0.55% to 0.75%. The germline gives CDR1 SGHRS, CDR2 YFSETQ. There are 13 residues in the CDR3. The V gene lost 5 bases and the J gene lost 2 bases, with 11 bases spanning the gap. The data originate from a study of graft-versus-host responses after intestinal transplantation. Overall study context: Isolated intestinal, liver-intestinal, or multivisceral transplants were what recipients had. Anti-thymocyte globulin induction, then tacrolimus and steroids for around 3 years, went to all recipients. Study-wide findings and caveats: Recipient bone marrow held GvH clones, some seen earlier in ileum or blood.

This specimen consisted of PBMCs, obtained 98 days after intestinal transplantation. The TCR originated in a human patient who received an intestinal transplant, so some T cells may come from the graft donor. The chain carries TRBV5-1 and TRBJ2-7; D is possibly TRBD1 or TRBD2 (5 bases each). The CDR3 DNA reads TGCGCCAGCAGGAGGGACGAAGCCTACGAGCAGTACTTC. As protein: CASRRDEAYEQYF.